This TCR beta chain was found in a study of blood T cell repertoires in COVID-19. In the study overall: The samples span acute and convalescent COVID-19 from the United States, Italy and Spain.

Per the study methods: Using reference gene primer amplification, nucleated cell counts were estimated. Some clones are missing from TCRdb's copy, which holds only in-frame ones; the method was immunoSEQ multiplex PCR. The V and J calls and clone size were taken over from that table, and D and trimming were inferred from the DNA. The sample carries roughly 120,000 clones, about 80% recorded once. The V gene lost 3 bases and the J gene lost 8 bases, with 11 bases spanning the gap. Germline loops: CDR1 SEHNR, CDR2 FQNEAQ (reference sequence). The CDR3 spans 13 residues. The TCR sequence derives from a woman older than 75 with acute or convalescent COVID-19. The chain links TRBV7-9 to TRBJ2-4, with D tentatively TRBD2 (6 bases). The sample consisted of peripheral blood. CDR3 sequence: CASSFAREDIQYF. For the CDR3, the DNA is TGTGCCAGCAGCTTTGCTAGGGAGGACATTCAGTACTTC.